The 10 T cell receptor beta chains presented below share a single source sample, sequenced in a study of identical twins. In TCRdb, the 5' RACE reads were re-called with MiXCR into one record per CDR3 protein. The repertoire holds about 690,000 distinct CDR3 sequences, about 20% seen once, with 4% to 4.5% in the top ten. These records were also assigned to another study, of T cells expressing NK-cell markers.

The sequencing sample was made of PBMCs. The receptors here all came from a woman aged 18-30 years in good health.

The CDR3 here is CASTSGQGGDEQFF. The CDR3 region has the DNA TGCGCCAGCACGTCGGGACAGGGGGGGGATGAGCAGTTCTTC. The rearrangement joins TRBV5-1 to TRBJ2-1; TRBD1 matches 11 bases. Germline CDR1 SGHRS, CDR2 YFSETQ. Losses at the gene ends were 6 bases for V and 8 bases for J; bases not matched to a gene: 7. The CDR3 extends over 14 amino acids.

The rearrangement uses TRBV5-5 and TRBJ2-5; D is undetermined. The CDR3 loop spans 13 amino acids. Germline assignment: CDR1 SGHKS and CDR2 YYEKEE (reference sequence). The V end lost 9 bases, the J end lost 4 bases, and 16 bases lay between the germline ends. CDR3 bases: TGTGCCACCGTAACCCAACCGGGAGAGACCCAGTACTTC. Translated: CATVTQPGETQYF.

CDR3 in amino acids: CSARGSDRGGTEAFF. CDR3 coding DNA: TGCAGTGCTAGAGGATCGGACAGGGGAGGAACTGAAGCTTTCTTT. This chain uses TRBV20-1 with TRBJ1-1, with TRBD1 matching over 9 bases. Trimming cost V 1 base and J 5 bases; bases outside gene matches: 8. Germline CDR1 DFQATT, CDR2 SNEGSKA (reference sequence). The CDR3 is 15 residues long.

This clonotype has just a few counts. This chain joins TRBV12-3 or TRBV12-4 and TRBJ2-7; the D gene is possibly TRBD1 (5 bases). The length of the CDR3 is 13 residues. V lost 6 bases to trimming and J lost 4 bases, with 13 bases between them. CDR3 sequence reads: CASRVQGEYEQYF. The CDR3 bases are TGTGCCAGCAGGGTGCAAGGGGAATACGAGCAGTACTTC.

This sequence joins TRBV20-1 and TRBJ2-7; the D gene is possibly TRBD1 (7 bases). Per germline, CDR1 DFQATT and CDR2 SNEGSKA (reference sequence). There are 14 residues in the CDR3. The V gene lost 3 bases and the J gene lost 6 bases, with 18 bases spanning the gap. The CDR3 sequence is CSARRGPAGCEQYF. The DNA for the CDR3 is TGCAGTGCTAGGAGGGGGCCGGCGGGGTGCGAGCAGTACTTC.

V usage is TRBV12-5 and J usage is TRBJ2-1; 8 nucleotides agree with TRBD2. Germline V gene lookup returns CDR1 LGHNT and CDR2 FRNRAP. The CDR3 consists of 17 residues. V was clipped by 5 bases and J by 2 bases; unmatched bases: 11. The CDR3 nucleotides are TGTGCTAGTGGTCCCCGCGGGGGGAGGGCCGCCTACAATGAGCAGTTCTTC. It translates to CASGPRGGRAAYNEQFF. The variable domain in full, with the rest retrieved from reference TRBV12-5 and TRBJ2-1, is DARVTQTPRHKVTEMGQEVTMRCQPILGHNTVFWYRQTMMQGLELLAYFRNRAPLDDSGMPKDRFSAEMPDATLATLKIQPSEPRDSAVYFCASGPRGGRAAYNEQFFGPGTRLTVL.

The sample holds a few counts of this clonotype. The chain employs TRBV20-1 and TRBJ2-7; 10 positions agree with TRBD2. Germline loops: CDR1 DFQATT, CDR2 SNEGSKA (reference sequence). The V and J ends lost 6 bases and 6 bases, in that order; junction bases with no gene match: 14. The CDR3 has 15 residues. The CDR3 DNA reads TGCAGTGCCAATCACGACCGTCTAGCGGGGGTCGAGCAGTACTTC. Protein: CSANHDRLAGVEQYF.

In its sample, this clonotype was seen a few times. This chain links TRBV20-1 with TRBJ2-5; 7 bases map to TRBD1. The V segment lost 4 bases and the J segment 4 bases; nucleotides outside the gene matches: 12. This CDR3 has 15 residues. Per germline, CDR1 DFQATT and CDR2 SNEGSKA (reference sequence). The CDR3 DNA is TGCAGTGCTAAACAGGGGTCCTCCCCGCGAGAGACCCAGTACTTC. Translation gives CSAKQGSSPRETQYF.

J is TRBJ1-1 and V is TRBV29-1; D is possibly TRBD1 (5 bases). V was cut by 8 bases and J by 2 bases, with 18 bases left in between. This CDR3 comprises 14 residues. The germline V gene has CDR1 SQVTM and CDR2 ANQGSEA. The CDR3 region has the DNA TGCAGCCCACTTAAGGCAGGGAGCAACACTGAAGCTTTCTTT. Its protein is CSPLKAGSNTEAFF. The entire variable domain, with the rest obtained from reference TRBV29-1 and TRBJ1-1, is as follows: SAVISQKPSRDICQRGTSLTIQCQVDSQVTMMFWYRQQPGQSLTLIATANQGSEATYESGFVIDKFPISRPNLTFSTLTVSNMSPEDSSIYLCSPLKAGSNTEAFFGQGTRLTVV.

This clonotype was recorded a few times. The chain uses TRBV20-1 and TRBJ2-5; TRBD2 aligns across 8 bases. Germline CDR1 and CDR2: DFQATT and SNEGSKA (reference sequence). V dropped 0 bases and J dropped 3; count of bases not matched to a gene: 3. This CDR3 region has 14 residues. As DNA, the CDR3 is TGCAGTGCTAGAGACGGGGGGGCAAAAGAGACCCAGTACTTC. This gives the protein CSARDGGAKETQYF.